The clone carrying this TCR beta chain appeared a single time. TCRdb's table, derived via immunoSEQ multiplex PCR, lists solely in-frame clones and lacks some. Of 200,000 to 250,000 clones listed, about 79% were seen once; the top ten hold 9.7%. The J segment lost 4 bases and the V segment lost 3 bases, leaving 4 bases of the junction unmatched. This CDR3 comprises 15 residues. CDR1 is KGHSH and CDR2 is LQKENI in the germline V gene. This entry is derived from a study of blood T cell repertoires in COVID-19. The rearrangement uses TRBV18 and TRBJ1-3; 9 nucleotides agree with TRBD1. This TCR was sampled from a man aged 50 to 60 with active or convalescent COVID-19. The sample was peripheral blood. The CDR3 region has the DNA TGTGCCAGCTCACCTGCCGGACAGGGGGGAAACACCATATATTTT. It encodes CASSPAGQGGNTIYF.